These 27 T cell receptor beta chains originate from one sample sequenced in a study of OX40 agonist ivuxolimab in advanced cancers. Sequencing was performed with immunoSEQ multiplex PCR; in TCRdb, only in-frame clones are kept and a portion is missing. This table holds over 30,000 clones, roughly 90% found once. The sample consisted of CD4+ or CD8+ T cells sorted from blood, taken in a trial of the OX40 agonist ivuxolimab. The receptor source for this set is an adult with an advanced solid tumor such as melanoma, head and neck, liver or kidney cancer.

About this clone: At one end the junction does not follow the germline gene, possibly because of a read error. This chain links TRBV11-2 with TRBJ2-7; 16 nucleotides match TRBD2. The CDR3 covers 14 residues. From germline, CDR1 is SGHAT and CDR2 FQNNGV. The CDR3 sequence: CASSSMGLAGGPNF. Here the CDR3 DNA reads TGTGCCAGCAGCTCAATGGGACTAGCGGGAGGGCCTAACTTC.

CDR3 residues: CASSLHGGRTHGGKQYF. The DNA for the CDR3 is TGTGCCAGCAGCCTCCATGGGGGGAGAACCCACGGGGGGAAGCAGTACTTC. The gene calls are TRBV5-8 and TRBJ2-7; 7 positions agree with TRBD2. This CDR3 has 17 amino acids. V trimming: 4 bases; J trimming: 8 bases; junction bases outside the gene matches: 21. Germline V gene data show CDR1 as SGHTS and CDR2 as YDEGEE.

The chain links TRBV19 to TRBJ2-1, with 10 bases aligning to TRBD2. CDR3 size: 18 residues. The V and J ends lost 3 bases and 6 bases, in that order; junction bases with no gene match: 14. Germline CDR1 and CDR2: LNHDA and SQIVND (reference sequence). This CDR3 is CASSIFPKGSGRTNEQFF. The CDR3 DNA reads TGTGCCAGTAGTATTTTCCCCAAGGGTAGCGGGAGGACCAATGAGCAGTTCTTC.

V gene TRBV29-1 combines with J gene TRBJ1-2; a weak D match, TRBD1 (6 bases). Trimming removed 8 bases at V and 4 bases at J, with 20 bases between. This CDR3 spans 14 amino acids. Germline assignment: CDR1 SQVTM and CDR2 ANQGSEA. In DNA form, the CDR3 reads TGCAGCTCAGAATCTTCCGAGGGGGGCTATGGCTACACCTTC. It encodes CSSESSEGGYGYTF.

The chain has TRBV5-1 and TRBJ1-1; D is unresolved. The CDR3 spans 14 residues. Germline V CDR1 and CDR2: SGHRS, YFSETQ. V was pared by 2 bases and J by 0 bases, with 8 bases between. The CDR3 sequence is CASSLEGLNTEAFF. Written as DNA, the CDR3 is TGCGCCAGCAGCTTAGAAGGTTTGAACACTGAAGCTTTCTTT. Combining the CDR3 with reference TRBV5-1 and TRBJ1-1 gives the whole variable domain KAGVTQTPRYLIKTRGQQVTLSCSPISGHRSVSWYQQTPGQGLQFLFEYFSETQRNKGNFPGRFSGRQFSNSRSEMNVSTLELGDSALYLCASSLEGLNTEAFFGQGTRLTVV.

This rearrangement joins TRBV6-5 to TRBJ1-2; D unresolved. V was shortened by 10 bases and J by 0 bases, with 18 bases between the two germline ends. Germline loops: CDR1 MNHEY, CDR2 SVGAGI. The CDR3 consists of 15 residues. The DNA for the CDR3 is TGTGCCACCGGGTCGGTCCCCACTACTAACTATGGCTACACCTTC. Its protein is CATGSVPTTNYGYTF.

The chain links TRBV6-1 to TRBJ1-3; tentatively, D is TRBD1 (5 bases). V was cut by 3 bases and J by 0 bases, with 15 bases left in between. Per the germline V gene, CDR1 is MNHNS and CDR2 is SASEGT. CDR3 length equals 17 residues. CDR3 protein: CASSDIDSEFSGNTIYF. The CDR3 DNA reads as TGTGCCAGCAGTGACATCGACAGTGAATTCTCTGGAAACACCATATATTTT.

The CDR3 here is CASSQGLAVYNEQFF. The CDR3, as DNA: TGTGCCAGCAGCCAGGGACTAGCGGTCTACAATGAGCAGTTCTTC. The V call is TRBV11-3, the J call TRBJ2-1, with 11 bases lining up with TRBD2. The CDR3 consists of 15 residues. Per germline, CDR1 SGHNT and CDR2 YENEEA. J was trimmed by 3 bases and V by 5 bases; bases with no gene match: 3.

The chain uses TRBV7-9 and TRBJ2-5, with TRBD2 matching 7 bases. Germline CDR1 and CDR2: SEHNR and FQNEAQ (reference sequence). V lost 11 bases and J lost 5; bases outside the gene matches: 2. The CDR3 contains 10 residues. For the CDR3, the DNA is TGTGCCGTCGGGGGGGAGACCCAGTACTTC. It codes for CAVGGETQYF.

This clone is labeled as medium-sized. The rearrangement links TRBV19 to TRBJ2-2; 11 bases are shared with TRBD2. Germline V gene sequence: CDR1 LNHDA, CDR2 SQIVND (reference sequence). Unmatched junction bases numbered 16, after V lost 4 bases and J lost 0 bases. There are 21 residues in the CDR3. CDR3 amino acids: CASSKGIGTSGAQANTGELFF. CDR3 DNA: TGTGCCAGTAGTAAGGGGATAGGGACTAGCGGAGCACAGGCGAACACCGGGGAGCTGTTTTTT.

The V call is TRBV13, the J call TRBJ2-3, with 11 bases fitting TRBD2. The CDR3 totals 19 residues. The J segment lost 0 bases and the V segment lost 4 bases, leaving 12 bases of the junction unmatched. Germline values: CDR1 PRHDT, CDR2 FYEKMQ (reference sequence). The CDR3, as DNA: TGTGCCAGCAGCTCACCTTGGGGACTAGCGGATACTAGCACAGATACGCAGTATTTT. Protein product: CASSSPWGLADTSTDTQYF.

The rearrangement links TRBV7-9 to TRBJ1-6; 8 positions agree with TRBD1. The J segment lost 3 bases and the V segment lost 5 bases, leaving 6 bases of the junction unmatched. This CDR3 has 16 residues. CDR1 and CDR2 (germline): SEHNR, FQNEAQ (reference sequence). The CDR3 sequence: CASSDKGQGYNSPLHF. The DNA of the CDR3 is TGTGCCAGCAGCGACAAAGGACAGGGCTATAATTCACCCCTCCACTTT.

The CDR3 DNA is TGTGCCAGCAGCGTAGAGGCAGGGGGCGCAGACACCGGGGAGCTGTTTTTT. Translated: CASSVEAGGADTGELFF. The chain links TRBV13 to TRBJ2-2; TRBD1 aligns across 8 bases. This CDR3 contains 17 residues. CDR1 and CDR2 from the germline V gene are PRHDT and FYEKMQ (reference sequence). V was clipped by 5 bases and J by 3 bases; unmatched bases: 11.

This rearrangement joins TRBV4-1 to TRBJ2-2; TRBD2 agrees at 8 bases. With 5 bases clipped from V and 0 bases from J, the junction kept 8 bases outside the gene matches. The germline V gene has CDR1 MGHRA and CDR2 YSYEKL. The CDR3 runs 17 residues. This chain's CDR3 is CASSWPAGGTNTGELFF. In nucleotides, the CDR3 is TGCGCCAGCAGCTGGCCCGCGGGGGGCACGAACACCGGGGAGCTGTTTTTT.

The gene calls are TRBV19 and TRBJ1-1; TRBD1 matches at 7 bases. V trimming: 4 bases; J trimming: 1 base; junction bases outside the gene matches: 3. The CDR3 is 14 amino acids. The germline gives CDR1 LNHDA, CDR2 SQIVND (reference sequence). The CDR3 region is CASSTRTGNTEAFF. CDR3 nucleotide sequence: TGTGCCAGTAGTACAAGGACAGGGAACACTGAAGCTTTCTTT. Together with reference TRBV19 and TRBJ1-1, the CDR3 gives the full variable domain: DGGITQSPKYLFRKEGQNVTLSCEQNLNHDAMYWYRQDPGQGLRLIYYSQIVNDFQKGDIAEGYSVSREKKESFPLTVTSAQKNPTAFYLCASSTRTGNTEAFFGQGTRLTVV.

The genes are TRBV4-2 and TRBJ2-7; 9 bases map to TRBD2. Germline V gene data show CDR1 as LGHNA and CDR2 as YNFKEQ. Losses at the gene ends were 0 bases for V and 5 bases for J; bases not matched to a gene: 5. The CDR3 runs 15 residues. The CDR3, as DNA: TGTGCCAGCAGCCAAGACTTAGCGGGAGCGAACGAGCAGTACTTC. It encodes CASSQDLAGANEQYF.

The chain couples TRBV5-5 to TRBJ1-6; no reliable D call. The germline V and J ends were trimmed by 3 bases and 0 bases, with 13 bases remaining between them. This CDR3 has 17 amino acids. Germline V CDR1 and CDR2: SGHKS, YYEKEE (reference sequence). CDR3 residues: CASSSHPQSSYNSPLHF. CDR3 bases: TGTGCCAGCAGCTCCCACCCACAGAGCTCCTATAATTCACCCCTCCACTTT. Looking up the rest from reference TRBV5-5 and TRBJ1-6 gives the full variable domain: DAGVTQSPTHLIKTRGQQVTLRCSPISGHKSVSWYQQVLGQGPQFIFQYYEKEERGRGNFPDRFSARQFPNYSSELNVNALLLGDSALYLCASSSHPQSSYNSPLHFGNGTRLTVT.

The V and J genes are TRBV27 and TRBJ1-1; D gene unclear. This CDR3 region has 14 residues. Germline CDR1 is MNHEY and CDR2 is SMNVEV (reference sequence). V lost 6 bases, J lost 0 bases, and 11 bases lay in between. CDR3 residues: CASRSASMNTEAFF. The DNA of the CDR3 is TGTGCCAGCAGGTCCGCGAGTATGAACACTGAAGCTTTCTTT.

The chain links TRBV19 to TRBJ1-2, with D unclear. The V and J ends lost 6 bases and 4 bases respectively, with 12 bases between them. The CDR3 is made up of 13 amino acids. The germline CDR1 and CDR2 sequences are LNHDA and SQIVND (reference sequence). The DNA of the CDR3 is TGTGCCAGTAGCGGGGAAGGAGGCTATGGCTACACCTTC. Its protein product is CASSGEGGYGYTF.

CDR3 loop: CASSRNTSGGPPSDEQYF. CDR3 sequence (DNA): TGTGCCAGCAGCCGGAATACTAGCGGGGGGCCCCCCTCCGATGAGCAGTACTTC. The chain couples TRBV4-2 to TRBJ2-7, with 12 bases that match TRBD2. Trimming removed 4 bases from V and 7 bases from J; junction bases left unmatched: 17. Germline V gene data show CDR1 as LGHNA and CDR2 as YNFKEQ. The CDR3 runs to 18 residues.

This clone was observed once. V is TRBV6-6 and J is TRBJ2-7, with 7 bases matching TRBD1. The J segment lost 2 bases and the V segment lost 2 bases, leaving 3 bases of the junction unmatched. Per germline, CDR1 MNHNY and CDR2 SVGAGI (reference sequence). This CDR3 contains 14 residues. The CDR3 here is CASSYGDRAYEQYF. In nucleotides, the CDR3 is TGTGCCAGCAGTTACGGGGACAGAGCCTACGAGCAGTACTTC.

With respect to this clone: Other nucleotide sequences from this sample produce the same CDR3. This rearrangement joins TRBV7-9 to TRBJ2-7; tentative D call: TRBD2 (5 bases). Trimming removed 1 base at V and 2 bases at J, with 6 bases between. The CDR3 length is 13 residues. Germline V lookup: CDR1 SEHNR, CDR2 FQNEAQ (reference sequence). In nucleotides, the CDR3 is TGTGCCAGCAGCTTAGGAGGGACCTACGAGCAGTACTTC. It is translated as CASSLGGTYEQYF.

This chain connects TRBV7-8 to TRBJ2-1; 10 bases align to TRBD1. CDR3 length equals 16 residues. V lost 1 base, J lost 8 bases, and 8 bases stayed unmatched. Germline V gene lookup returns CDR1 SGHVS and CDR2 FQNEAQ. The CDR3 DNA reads TGTGCCAGCAGCTTAGGCCCGGGACAGGGGTTCTATGAGCAGTTCTTC. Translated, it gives CASSLGPGQGFYEQFF.

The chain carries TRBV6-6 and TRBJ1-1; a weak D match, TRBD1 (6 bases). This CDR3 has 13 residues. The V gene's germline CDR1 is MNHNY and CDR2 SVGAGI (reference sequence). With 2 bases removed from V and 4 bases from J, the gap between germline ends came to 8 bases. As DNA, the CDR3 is TGTGCCAGCAGTTACAGGGGGGTCACTGAAGCTTTCTTT. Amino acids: CASSYRGVTEAFF.

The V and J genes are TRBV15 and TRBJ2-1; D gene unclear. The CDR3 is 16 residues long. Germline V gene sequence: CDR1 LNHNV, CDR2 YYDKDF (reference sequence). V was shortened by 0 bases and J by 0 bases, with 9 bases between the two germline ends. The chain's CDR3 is CATSRDFFGSYNEQFF. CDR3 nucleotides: TGTGCCACCAGCAGAGACTTTTTCGGCTCCTACAATGAGCAGTTCTTC.

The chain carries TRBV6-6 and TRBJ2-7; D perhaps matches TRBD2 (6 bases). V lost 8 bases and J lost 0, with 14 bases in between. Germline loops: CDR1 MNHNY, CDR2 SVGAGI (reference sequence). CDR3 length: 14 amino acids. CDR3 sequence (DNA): TGTGCCAGCCGAGGGCGGGGTTTCTCCTACGAGCAGTACTTC. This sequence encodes CASRGRGFSYEQYF.

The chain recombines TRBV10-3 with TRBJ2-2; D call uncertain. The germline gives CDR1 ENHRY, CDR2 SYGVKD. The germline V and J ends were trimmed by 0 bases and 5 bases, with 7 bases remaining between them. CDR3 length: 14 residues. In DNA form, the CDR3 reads TGTGCCATCAGTGAGTCCCCGGGTACCGGGGAGCTGTTTTTT. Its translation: CAISESPGTGELFF.